This TCR beta chain was recovered during a study of CD8+ T cells in alopecia areata. About this clone itself: Its cognate antigen is unknown.

RNA, once extracted, was reverse transcribed into cDNA for use as the sequencing template. Profiled with immunoSEQ multiplex PCR; TCRdb holds only in-frame clones, not every one. This table has around 35,000 clones, more than 50% appearing once. General study points: Possibly as an HLA-related effect, TCR sharing across patients appeared less clear than in mice. Lesional scalp exceeded normal scalp in clonality, especially in alopecia totalis/universalis.

For roughly 5 of the biomarker-study patients, the CD4+ cells were further sorted so as to obtain CD25+CD127- cells. Patients with alopecia areata provided lesional scalp punch biopsies as well as peripheral blood. Sorting of PBMCs yielded the CD4+ and CD8+ T cells. V was trimmed by 7 bases and J by 10 bases, leaving 16 bases between them. Germline loops: CDR1 SGHTA, CDR2 FQGNSA. The CDR3 is made up of 13 amino acids. Sequencing used CD4+ Tregs sorted from blood. The V gene is TRBV7-2, the J gene TRBJ1-4; maybe TRBD1 (5 bases). The TCR comes from a human donor with alopecia areata. The CDR3 DNA follows: TGTGCCAGCACTCCCCCTGGGAGGGGAAAACTGTTTTTT. Translation: CASTPPGRGKLFF. The whole variable domain, remainder taken from reference TRBV7-2 and TRBJ1-4, is GAGVSQSPSNKVTEKGKDVELRCDPISGHTALYWYRQSLGQGLEFLIYFQGNSAPDKSGLPSDRFSAERTGGSVSTLTIQRTQQEDSAVYLCASTPPGRGKLFFGSGTQLSVL.